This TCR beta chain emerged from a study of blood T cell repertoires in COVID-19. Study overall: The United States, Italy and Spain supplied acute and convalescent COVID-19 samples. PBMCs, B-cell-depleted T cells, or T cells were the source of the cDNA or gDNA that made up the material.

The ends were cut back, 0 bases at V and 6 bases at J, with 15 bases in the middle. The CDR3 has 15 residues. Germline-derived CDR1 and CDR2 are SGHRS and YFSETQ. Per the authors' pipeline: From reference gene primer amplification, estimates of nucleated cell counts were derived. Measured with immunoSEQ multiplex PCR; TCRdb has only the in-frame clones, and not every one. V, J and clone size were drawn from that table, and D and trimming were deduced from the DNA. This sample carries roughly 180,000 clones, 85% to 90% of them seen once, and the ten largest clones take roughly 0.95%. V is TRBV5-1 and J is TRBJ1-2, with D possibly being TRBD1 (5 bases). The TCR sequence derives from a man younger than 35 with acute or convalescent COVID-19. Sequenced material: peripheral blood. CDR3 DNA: TGCGCCAGCAGCTTGGAACCCGACAGCCCCCATGGCTACACCTTC. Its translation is CASSLEPDSPHGYTF.